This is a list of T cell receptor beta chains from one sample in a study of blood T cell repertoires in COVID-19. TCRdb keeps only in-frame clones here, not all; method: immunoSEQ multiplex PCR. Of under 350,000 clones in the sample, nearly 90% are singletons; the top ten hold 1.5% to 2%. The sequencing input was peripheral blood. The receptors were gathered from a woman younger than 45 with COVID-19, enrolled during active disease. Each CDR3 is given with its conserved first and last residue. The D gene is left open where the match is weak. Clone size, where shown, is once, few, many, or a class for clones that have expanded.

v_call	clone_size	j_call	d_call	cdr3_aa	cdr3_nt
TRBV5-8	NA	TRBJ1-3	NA	CASSLQGNTIYF	TGTGCCAGCAGCCTACAGGGTAACACCATATATTTT
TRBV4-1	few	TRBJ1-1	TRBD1	CASSQAQGISTEAFF	TGCGCCAGCAGCCAAGCACAGGGGATAAGTACTGAAGCTTTCTTT
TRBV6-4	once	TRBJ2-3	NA	CASSDFQGATQYF	TGTGCCAGCAGTGACTTCCAGGGTGCAACGCAGTATTTT
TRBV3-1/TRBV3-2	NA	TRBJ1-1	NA	CASKTNRAGEAFF	TGTGCCAGCAAAACAAACCGGGCGGGTGAAGCTTTCTTT
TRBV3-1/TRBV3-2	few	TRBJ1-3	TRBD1	CASSQVLGGTGNTIYF	TGTGCCAGCAGCCAAGTGTTAGGGGGCACTGGAAACACCATATATTTT
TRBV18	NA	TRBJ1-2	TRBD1	CASSPLDRSGYTF	TGTGCCAGCTCACCATTGGACAGGTCTGGCTACACCTTC
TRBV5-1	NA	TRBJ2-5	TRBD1	CASRGQRQETQYF	TGCGCCAGCAGGGGACAGCGCCAAGAGACCCAGTACTTC
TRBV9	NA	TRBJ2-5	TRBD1	CASSVGGTGTETQYF	TGTGCCAGCAGCGTTGGGGGGACAGGGACAGAGACCCAGTACTTC
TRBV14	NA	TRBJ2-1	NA	CASSHGHYYEQFF	TGTGCCAGCAGCCACGGACATTACTATGAGCAGTTCTTC
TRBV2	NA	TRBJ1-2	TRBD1	CASSQGGTVYGYTF	TGTGCCAGCTCCCAGGGTGGGACAGTGTATGGCTACACCTTC
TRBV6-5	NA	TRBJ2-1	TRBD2	CASRIAGGIYNEQFF	TGTGCCAGCAGGATAGCGGGGGGGATTTACAATGAGCAGTTCTTC
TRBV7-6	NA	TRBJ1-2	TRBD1	CASSLVAGGGGRYTF	TGTGCCAGCAGCTTAGTGGCAGGGGGCGGAGGTCGCTACACCTTC
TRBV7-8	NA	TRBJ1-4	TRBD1	CASSDRDRGRKLFF	TGTGCCAGCAGCGACCGGGACAGGGGAAGAAAACTGTTTTTT
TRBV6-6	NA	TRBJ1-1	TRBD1	CASSIRGIPNTEAFF	TGTGCCAGCAGTATCAGGGGGATACCGAACACTGAAGCTTTCTTT
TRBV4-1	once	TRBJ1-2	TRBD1	CASSQTGEANYGYTF	TGCGCCAGCAGCCAAACAGGGGAGGCTAACTATGGCTACACCTTC
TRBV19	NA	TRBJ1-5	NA	CASSARGDIGPISNQPQHF	TGTGCCAGTAGTGCCCGAGGGGACATCGGGCCTATAAGCAATCAGCCCCAGCATTTT
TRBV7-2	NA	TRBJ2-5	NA	CASSLGGLGETQYF	TGTGCCAGCAGCTTAGGGGGACTTGGGGAGACCCAGTACTTC
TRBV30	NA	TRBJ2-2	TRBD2	CAWSSGLAGTGELFF	TGTGCCTGGAGTTCAGGCCTAGCGGGGACCGGGGAGCTGTTTTTT
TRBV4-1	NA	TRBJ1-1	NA	CASSPRAGSNTEAFF	TGCGCCAGCAGCCCTAGGGCAGGGTCCAACACTGAAGCTTTCTTT
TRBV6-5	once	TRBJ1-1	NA	CASMGGLNTEAFF	TGTGCCAGCATGGGGGGATTGAACACTGAAGCTTTCTTT
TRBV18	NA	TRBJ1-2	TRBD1	CASSPDRARGYTF	TGTGCCAGCTCACCTGACAGGGCACGGGGCTACACCTTC
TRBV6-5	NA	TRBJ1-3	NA	CASRPTGDSGNTIYF	TGTGCCAGCAGGCCGACAGGTGACTCTGGAAACACCATATATTTT
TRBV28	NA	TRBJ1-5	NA	CASSSGFNQPQHF	TGTGCCAGCAGCTCGGGATTTAATCAGCCCCAGCATTTT
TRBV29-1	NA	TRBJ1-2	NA	CSVEGRYGYTF	TGCAGCGTTGAGGGGCGGTATGGCTACACCTTC
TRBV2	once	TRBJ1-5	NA	CASQGLRQPQHF	TGTGCCAGTCAGGGTCTTAGGCAGCCCCAGCATTTT
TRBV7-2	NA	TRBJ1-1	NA	CAAAVNMNTEAFF	TGTGCCGCCGCGGTAAACATGAACACTGAAGCTTTCTTT
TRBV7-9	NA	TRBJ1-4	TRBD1	CASSFTGALNEKLFF	TGTGCCAGCAGTTTCACAGGGGCCCTTAATGAAAAACTGTTTTTT
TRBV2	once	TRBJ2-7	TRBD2	CASNVGLVSYEQYF	TGTGCCAGCAACGTAGGACTAGTTTCCTACGAGCAGTACTTC
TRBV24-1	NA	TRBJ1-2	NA	CATSDTGSNYGYTF	TGTGCCACCAGTGATACAGGATCTAACTATGGCTACACCTTC
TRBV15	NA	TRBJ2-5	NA	CATSRLGQSQETQYF	TGTGCCACCAGCAGGCTCGGACAGTCCCAAGAGACCCAGTACTTC
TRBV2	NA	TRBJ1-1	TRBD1	CASRRRTGVRRTEAFF	TGTGCCAGCAGGAGGAGGACAGGGGTTAGGAGGACTGAAGCTTTCTTT
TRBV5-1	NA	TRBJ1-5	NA	CASSSTDSSNQPQHF	TGCGCCAGCAGCTCTACGGACAGTAGCAATCAGCCCCAGCATTTT
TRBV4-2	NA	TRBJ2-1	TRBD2	CASSRTSGGYNEQFF	TGTGCCAGCAGTCGGACTAGCGGGGGCTACAATGAGCAGTTCTTC
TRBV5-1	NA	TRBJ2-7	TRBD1	CASTTGQGYEQYF	TGCGCCAGCACAACGGGACAGGGGTACGAGCAGTACTTC
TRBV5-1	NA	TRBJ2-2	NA	CASSVSGELFF	TGCGCCAGCAGCGTCTCCGGGGAGCTGTTTTTT
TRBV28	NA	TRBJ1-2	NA	CASSQTIQGIGYGYTF	TGTGCCAGCAGTCAGACAATACAGGGAATTGGGTATGGCTACACCTTC
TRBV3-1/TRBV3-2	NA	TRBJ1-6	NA	CASSLRALNSPLHF	TGTGCCAGCAGCCTGCGAGCCCTAAATTCACCCCTCCACTTT